This entry concerns a single T cell receptor beta chain. The antigen is not known. TCRdb keeps only in-frame clones here, not all; method: immunoSEQ multiplex PCR. The table lists under 80,000 clones, about 90% of them singletons. The sample comes from a study of OX40 agonist ivuxolimab in advanced cancers. Per germline, CDR1 SGHTA and CDR2 FQGTGA. V was shortened by 9 bases and J by 7 bases, with 12 bases between the two germline ends. The CDR3 covers 12 residues. Findings and limits, study-wide: CD8+ T cells (on average) carried more expanded clones than CD4+ T cells.

The starting material was CD4+ or CD8+ T cells sorted from blood, obtained in a trial of the OX40 agonist ivuxolimab. The TCR sequence derives from an adult with an advanced solid tumor such as melanoma, head and neck, liver or kidney cancer. V gene TRBV7-3 combines with J gene TRBJ2-2; D remains ambiguous. Written as DNA, the CDR3 is TGTGCCAGTGGTGGTCGTCTCGGGGAGCTGTTTTTT. It encodes CASGGRLGELFF.